A single sample gave rise to the 8 T cell receptor beta chains below, sequenced in a study of T-cell memory formation after mild COVID-19. TCRdb re-called the 5' RACE reads through MiXCR, storing one row per CDR3 protein. The sample has 550,000 to 700,000 distinct CDR3 sequences, roughly 17% seen once; the top ten hold 8.1%. Sequencing was carried out using PBMCs or a T cell subset sorted from them (not recorded which). The origin of the receptors is an adult woman who had mild COVID-19 (a few samples of this study predate the infection). Cell type and time point are not known.

The rearrangement joins TRBV5-1 to TRBJ2-3; a possible D gene is TRBD1 (5 bases). The CDR3 has 15 residues. Germline V gene data show CDR1 as SGHRS and CDR2 as YFSETQ. Trimming removed 4 bases from V and 7 bases from J, with 19 bases in between. CDR3 DNA sequence: TGCGCCAGCAGCGAAAGGGGCCCACCGGGCCATACGCAGTATTTT. This translates into CASSERGPPGHTQYF.

The table lists this clonotype with a few counts. This sequence joins TRBV7-2 and TRBJ2-3; no definite D call. The CDR3 spans 12 residues. The V end was cut by 4 bases, the J end by 10 bases, with 12 bases between. In germline, CDR1 is SGHTA, CDR2 FQGNSA. The CDR3 nucleotides read TGTGCCAGCAGCTCCCCCGGATATCCGCAGTATTTT. Residues: CASSSPGYPQYF.

This clonotype was detected a few times. The chain couples TRBV15 to TRBJ2-4; 8 bases match TRBD1. Looked up from germline, CDR1 is LNHNV and CDR2 is YYDKDF (reference sequence). The CDR3 contains 14 residues. V shed 6 bases and J 5 bases; nucleotides not matched to a gene: 6. The CDR3 nucleotides are TGTGCCACCAGACCAACAGGGGGTCAAAACATTCAGTACTTC. Encoded protein: CATRPTGGQNIQYF.

This clonotype showed up just a few times. The chain combines TRBV6-1 with TRBJ1-4, with TRBD1 matching 8 bases. CDR3 size: 15 residues. CDR1 and CDR2 (germline): MNHNS, SASEGT. The V gene end was trimmed by 5 bases and the J gene end by 5 bases; junction bases not matched to a gene: 7. The CDR3 nucleotides read TGTGCCAGCAGTTCCCGACAGGGGACAAATGAAAAACTGTTTTTT. Its translation is CASSSRQGTNEKLFF.

The chain couples TRBV29-1 to TRBJ1-2, with 9 positions matching TRBD1. CDR3 length: 13 amino acids. The germline CDR1 and CDR2 sequences are SQVTM and ANQGSEA. V was clipped by 4 bases and J by 7 bases; unmatched bases: 7. The CDR3 DNA sequence: TGCAGCGTTGCTTTCGGGACAGGGTTTGGCTACACCTTC. Protein product: CSVAFGTGFGYTF.

The chain has TRBV3-1 and TRBJ1-2, with D possibly TRBD1 on 5 matching bases. Germline V gives CDR1 LGHDT, CDR2 YNNKEL (reference sequence). Trimming shortened V by 4 bases and J by 5 bases, and 17 bases separated the two germline ends. The CDR3 runs to 15 residues. CDR3 loop: CASSLQGADLYGYTF. The CDR3 nucleotides are TGTGCCAGCAGCCTCCAAGGGGCAGATCTTTATGGCTACACCTTC.

This clonotype was seen repeatedly, ten times or more. V gene TRBV19 combines with J gene TRBJ1-5, with 7 bases matching TRBD1. There are 15 residues in the CDR3. The trim removed 9 bases at V and 1 base at J, leaving 9 bases unmatched. CDR1 is LNHDA, CDR2 SQIVND, per germline (reference sequence). CDR3 residues: CASKYGTASNQPQHF. In nucleotides, the CDR3 is TGTGCCAGCAAGTATGGGACAGCCAGCAATCAGCCCCAGCATTTT. Filled out from reference TRBV19 and TRBJ1-5, the complete variable domain reads DGGITQSPKYLFRKEGQNVTLSCEQNLNHDAMYWYRQDPGQGLRLIYYSQIVNDFQKGDIAEGYSVSREKKESFPLTVTSAQKNPTAFYLCASKYGTASNQPQHFGDGTRLSIL.

This chain uses TRBV3-1 with TRBJ2-1; 7 bases fit TRBD2. Trimming took 0 bases from V and 0 from J; bases not matched to a gene: 5. Germline V gene lookup returns CDR1 LGHDT and CDR2 YNNKEL (reference sequence). This CDR3 has 17 amino acids. This CDR3 is CASSQDPASGSYNEQFF. CDR3 bases: TGTGCCAGCAGCCAAGATCCGGCTAGCGGCTCCTACAATGAGCAGTTCTTC.